The 8 T cell receptor beta chains in this list originate from one sample, sequenced in a study of cytotoxic CD8 clonotypes in ibrutinib-treated CLL. The protocol was immunoSEQ multiplex PCR, while the TCRdb copy is restricted to in-frame clones and leaves out a portion. This table has approximately 350,000 clones, over 55% appearing once. Sequenced material: PBMCs, taken after 36 months of ibrutinib treatment. The receptors here all came from a human donor with chronic lymphocytic leukemia.

The chain carries TRBV11-2 and TRBJ1-6; 7 bases align to TRBD1. This CDR3 has 17 residues. V was pared by 0 bases and J by 3 bases, with 5 bases of the junction left unmatched. CDR1 SGHAT and CDR2 FQNNGV come from the germline V gene. CDR3 sequence: CASSLDRGGDYNSPLHF. CDR3 DNA sequence: TGTGCCAGCAGCTTAGACAGGGGGGGTGACTATAATTCACCCCTCCACTTT.

The chain joins TRBV7-8 to TRBJ2-1; D perhaps matches TRBD2 (6 bases). The ends were cut back, 1 base at V and 7 bases at J, with 14 bases in the middle. CDR3 length: 15 amino acids. Looked up from germline, CDR1 is SGHVS and CDR2 is FQNEAQ. CDR3 DNA sequence: TGTGCCAGCAGCTTAGTGGTCGGGAGTAGGAATGAGCAGTTCTTC. Encoded protein: CASSLVVGSRNEQFF. Based on the CDR3 plus reference TRBV7-8 and TRBJ2-1, the full variable domain is GAGVSQSPRYKVAKRGQDVALRCDPISGHVSLFWYQQALGQGPEFLTYFQNEAQLDKSGLPSDRFFAERPEGSVSTLKIQRTQQEDSAVYLCASSLVVGSRNEQFFGPGTRLTVL.

This clone was seen more than once but under ten times. The chain links TRBV7-2 to TRBJ2-4, with D tentatively TRBD2 (7 bases). Germline CDR1 SGHTA, CDR2 FQGNSA. The CDR3 runs to 15 residues. V was pared by 3 bases and J by 4 bases, with 13 bases between. CDR3 DNA sequence: TGTGCCAGCAGCTTTAAACAGGGACTAAAAAACATTCAGTACTTC. This encodes CASSFKQGLKNIQYF.

There are a few counts of this clone. This chain joins TRBV9 and TRBJ2-3; TRBD2 matches at 14 bases. Trimming took 4 bases from V and 5 from J; bases not matched to a gene: 6. The CDR3 spans 16 residues. CDR1 and CDR2 (germline): SGDLS, YYNGEE. The CDR3 protein is CASSRGLAGVGDTQYF. The CDR3 nucleotides read TGTGCCAGCAGCCGGGGACTAGCGGGGGTGGGAGATACGCAGTATTTT.

The V call is TRBV5-6, the J call TRBJ2-7; the match to TRBD2 covers 10 bases. Germline assignment: CDR1 SGHDT and CDR2 YYEEEE. With V trimmed by 5 bases and J by 2 bases, 4 bases remained unmatched. CDR3 length equals 14 residues. The CDR3 spells CASRQLAGAYEQYF. In DNA, the CDR3 is TGTGCCAGCAGGCAGCTAGCGGGAGCCTACGAGCAGTACTTC.

The chain links TRBV10-2 to TRBJ2-2; 9 bases align to TRBD2. The CDR3 runs to 15 residues. With 8 bases clipped from V and 1 base from J, the junction kept 5 bases outside the gene matches. Germline-derived CDR1 and CDR2 are WSHSY and SAAADI. The CDR3 protein is CASRRAGGNTGELFF. CDR3 bases: TGCGCCAGCCGACGAGCGGGAGGGAACACCGGGGAGCTGTTTTTT.

The chain is built from TRBV5-6 and TRBJ1-2; D not resolved. Trimming left V 7 bases short and J 7 bases short, with 14 bases between. Germline CDR1 SGHDT, CDR2 YYEEEE. The CDR3 extends over 12 amino acids. CDR3 in DNA: TGTGCCAGCGCGGGAACCCACCCTGGCTACACCTTC. Its protein is CASAGTHPGYTF.

The chain recombines TRBV14 with TRBJ1-2; D remains unclear. The CDR3 totals 13 residues. The ends were cut back, 4 bases at V and 4 bases at J, with 10 bases in the middle. Germline V lookup: CDR1 SGHDN, CDR2 FVKESK. The CDR3 DNA sequence: TGTGCCAGCAGCCTGGCACGAGTCTATGGCTACACCTTC. It specifies CASSLARVYGYTF. Filled out from reference TRBV14 and TRBJ1-2, the complete variable domain reads EAGVTQFPSHSVIEKGQTVTLRCDPISGHDNLYWYRRVMGKEIKFLLHFVKESKQDESGMPNNRFLAERTGGTYSTLKVQPAELEDSGVYFCASSLARVYGYTFGSGTRLTVV.